A single sample is the source of the 19 T cell receptor beta chains below, sequenced in a study of CD8 T cells in ankylosing spondylitis. Study findings and constraints: Seemingly distinctive of ankylosing spondylitis blood was a TCR beta motif formed by eight highly homologous variants.

TCRdb reanalysed the 5' RACE reads using MiXCR and keeps one entry per CDR3 protein. The sample has roughly 440,000 distinct CDR3 sequences, under 20% seen once. The antigens of these receptors remain unknown. Sequenced: blood, either unsorted or a sorted T cell fraction (not recorded which). The receptor set was obtained from a male donor with ankylosing spondylitis.

Note on this clonotype: The CDR3 end shows no conserved phenylalanine or tryptophan, and so a read error is likely. V usage is TRBV6-2 or TRBV6-3 and J usage is TRBJ1-1; a weak D match, TRBD1 (6 bases). Germline V gene sequence: CDR1 MNHEY, CDR2 SVGEGT. The CDR3 extends over 15 amino acids. Deletions cut 6 bases from V and 0 bases from J, with 14 bases between. CDR3 sequence reads: CASSHGQYMNTEAFS. The CDR3 DNA reads TGTGCCAGCAGCCACGGACAGTACATGAACACTGAAGCTTTCTCT.

This clonotype was detected only a few times. The chain uses TRBV2 and TRBJ1-2; tentative D call: TRBD1 (5 bases). The length of the CDR3 is 14 residues. The germline gives CDR1 SNHLY, CDR2 FYNNEI. V was trimmed by 3 bases and J by 4 bases, leaving 12 bases between them. The CDR3 sequence is CASSDGTLLYGYTF. In DNA, the CDR3 is TGTGCCAGCAGTGACGGGACGCTACTCTATGGCTACACCTTC. Full variable domain (missing parts from reference TRBV2 and TRBJ1-2): EPEVTQTPSHQVTQMGQEVILRCVPISNHLYFYWYRQILGQKVEFLVSFYNNEISEKSEIFDDQFSVERPDGSNFTLKIRSTKLEDSAMYFCASSDGTLLYGYTFGSGTRLTVV.

This chain connects TRBV20-1 to TRBJ1-2, with D uncertain. Germline V lookup: CDR1 DFQATT, CDR2 SNEGSKA (reference sequence). V was shortened by 7 bases and J by 4 bases, with 16 bases between the two germline ends. The CDR3 contains 13 residues. CDR3 coding DNA: TGCAGTGTTAAAGGTATAGGGCCCTATGGCTACACCTTC. Encoded protein: CSVKGIGPYGYTF.

V gene TRBV5-1 combines with J gene TRBJ1-4; TRBD1 matches at 9 bases. Germline lookup yields CDR1 SGHRS and CDR2 YFSETQ. Germline trimming cut 0 bases from V and 4 bases from J; bases unmatched to any gene: 4. The CDR3 is made up of 16 amino acids. The CDR3 sequence is CASSLEGDRDNEKLFF. The CDR3 DNA is TGCGCCAGCAGCTTGGAGGGGGACAGGGATAATGAAAAACTGTTTTTT. Together with reference TRBV5-1 and TRBJ1-4, the CDR3 gives the full variable domain: KAGVTQTPRYLIKTRGQQVTLSCSPISGHRSVSWYQQTPGQGLQFLFEYFSETQRNKGNFPGRFSGRQFSNSRSEMNVSTLELGDSALYLCASSLEGDRDNEKLFFGSGTQLSVL.

J is TRBJ1-1 and V is TRBV20-1; tentatively, D is TRBD1 (5 bases). This CDR3 has 14 residues. Germline-derived CDR1 and CDR2 are DFQATT and SNEGSKA (reference sequence). V lost 0 bases and J lost 0, with 8 bases in between. This CDR3 reads CSAREGVVNTEAFF. The CDR3, as DNA: TGCAGTGCTAGAGAGGGGGTGGTGAACACTGAAGCTTTCTTT.

This clonotype has just a few counts. CDR3 bases: TGTGCCAGCAGCACACAGGGTAGTGGCTACACCTTC. This codes for CASSTQGSGYTF. V gene TRBV7-9 combines with J gene TRBJ1-2; perhaps TRBD1 as D (6 bases). CDR1 SEHNR and CDR2 FQNEAQ come from the germline V gene (reference sequence). Trimming removed 5 bases at V and 7 bases at J, with 11 bases between. The CDR3 is made up of 12 amino acids.

CDR3 in DNA: TGTGCCAGCAGCCATGATTATGGCTACACCTTC. Translated: CASSHDYGYTF. V is TRBV3-1 and J is TRBJ1-2; the D is unclear. Trimming shortened V by 3 bases and J by 5 bases, and 4 bases separated the two germline ends. Germline V gene lookup returns CDR1 LGHDT and CDR2 YNNKEL (reference sequence). The CDR3 sequence is 11 residues long.

The chain joins TRBV5-1 to TRBJ1-4; D is perhaps TRBD1 (5 bases). V was trimmed by 5 bases and J by 6 bases, leaving 14 bases between them. This CDR3 contains 14 residues. The germline V gene has CDR1 SGHRS and CDR2 YFSETQ. CDR3 sequence: CASSLQEPDEKLFF. The DNA for the CDR3 is TGCGCCAGCAGTTTACAGGAGCCTGATGAAAAACTGTTTTTT.

This clonotype appeared a few times. The chain couples TRBV5-5 to TRBJ2-7; a weak D match, TRBD2 (5 bases). Germline V gene sequence: CDR1 SGHKS, CDR2 YYEKEE (reference sequence). The CDR3 loop spans 15 amino acids. Trimming stripped 0 bases from V and 0 bases from J, with 10 bases between. This CDR3 is CASSLGLLSSYEQYF. CDR3 DNA: TGTGCCAGCAGCTTGGGACTATTGAGCTCCTACGAGCAGTACTTC. Combining the CDR3 with reference TRBV5-5 and TRBJ2-7 gives the whole variable domain DAGVTQSPTHLIKTRGQQVTLRCSPISGHKSVSWYQQVLGQGPQFIFQYYEKEERGRGNFPDRFSARQFPNYSSELNVNALLLGDSALYLCASSLGLLSSYEQYFGPGTRLTVT.

This rearrangement joins TRBV9 to TRBJ2-1; TRBD1 aligns across 7 bases. The CDR3 is 15 amino acids. Germline CDR1 reads SGDLS; CDR2 reads YYNGEE. After removal of 4 bases from V and 2 bases from J, the junction contained 6 bases not matched to a gene. CDR3 protein: CASSRTGDTYNEQFF. In DNA, the CDR3 is TGTGCCAGCAGCCGCACAGGGGACACCTACAATGAGCAGTTCTTC.

The CDR3 reads CASRPYRGFAGSEKLFF. DNA of the CDR3: TGTGCCAGCAGACCTTACAGGGGTTTCGCCGGAAGTGAAAAACTGTTTTTT. The chain employs TRBV28 and TRBJ1-4; TRBD1 aligns across 7 bases. CDR1 and CDR2 (germline): MDHEN, SYDVKM. The CDR3 contains 17 residues. V shed 6 bases and J 7 bases; nucleotides not matched to a gene: 17.

In this sample, this clonotype turned up a few times. This sequence joins TRBV11-1 and TRBJ2-1, with TRBD2 identical over 13 bases. The CDR3 is made up of 16 amino acids. Germline CDR1 is SGHAT and CDR2 is FQDESV (reference sequence). The V gene end was trimmed by 4 bases and the J gene end by 8 bases; junction bases not matched to a gene: 8. In DNA, the CDR3 is TGTGCCAGCAGCTCGAGGGGACTAGCGGGACCCCATGAGCAGTTCTTC. Residues: CASSSRGLAGPHEQFF.

The chain carries TRBV12-3 or TRBV12-4 and TRBJ2-7; the D gene could be TRBD1 or TRBD2 (5 bases each). This CDR3 contains 13 residues. Deletions cut 6 bases from V and 9 bases from J, with 18 bases between. The CDR3 sequence is CASSGDGLARQYF. Here the CDR3 DNA reads TGTGCCAGCAGCGGGGACGGGCTGGCGAGGCAGTACTTC.

CDR3 region: CATSRDQQGYNEQFF. CDR3 sequence (DNA): TGTGCCACCAGCAGAGATCAACAGGGTTACAATGAGCAGTTCTTC. The chain links TRBV15 to TRBJ2-1, with D perhaps TRBD1 (6 bases). This CDR3 contains 15 residues. Per germline, CDR1 LNHNV and CDR2 YYDKDF (reference sequence). V lost 0 bases and J 4 bases, leaving 10 bases between the germline ends.

This clonotype showed up just a few times. The CDR3 loop reads CASQSAHSPLHF. In DNA form, the CDR3 reads TGTGCCAGCCAAAGTGCGCATTCACCCCTCCACTTT. The gene calls are TRBV27 and TRBJ1-6; D uncertain. The CDR3 consists of 12 residues. The V and J ends lost 8 bases and 8 bases respectively, with 10 bases between them. CDR1 is MNHEY, CDR2 SMNVEV, per germline (reference sequence).

There are many counts of this clonotype. The chain recombines TRBV28 with TRBJ1-5; D unresolved. Germline CDR1 is MDHEN and CDR2 is SYDVKM. The germline V and J ends were trimmed by 7 bases and 0 bases, with 7 bases remaining between them. This CDR3 contains 13 residues. CDR3 nucleotide sequence: TGTGCCAGCACCCGGCATAGCAATCAGCCCCAGCATTTT. It is translated as CASTRHSNQPQHF. Using reference TRBV28 and TRBJ1-5 for the parts outside the CDR3, the full variable domain is DVKVTQSSRYLVKRTGEKVFLECVQDMDHENMFWYRQDPGLGLRLIYFSYDVKMKEKGDIPEGYSVSREKKERFSLILESASTNQTSMYLCASTRHSNQPQHFGDGTRLSIL.

There are many counts of this clonotype. The rearrangement joins TRBV12-3 or TRBV12-4 to TRBJ1-2; TRBD1 matches 8 bases. The ends lost 6 bases at V and 2 bases at J; junction bases unmatched: 5. The CDR3 length is 14 residues. The CDR3 region is CASSPTGGNYGYTF. CDR3 sequence (DNA): TGTGCCAGCAGCCCAACAGGGGGGAACTATGGCTACACCTTC.

The J gene is TRBJ2-7, the V gene TRBV3-1; no clear D gene. The V gene's germline CDR1 is LGHDT and CDR2 YNNKEL (reference sequence). Trimming shortened V by 0 bases and J by 4 bases, and 7 bases separated the two germline ends. The CDR3 is 13 amino acids. This CDR3 is CASSQDYGYEQYF. CDR3 nucleotides: TGTGCCAGCAGCCAAGATTATGGGTACGAGCAGTACTTC.

This rearrangement joins TRBV7-8 to TRBJ2-1, with TRBD2 matching 11 bases. In germline, CDR1 is SGHVS, CDR2 FQNEAQ. V was clipped by 5 bases and J by 2 bases; unmatched bases: 14. The CDR3 runs to 19 residues. The CDR3 bases are TGTGCCAGCAGCCCATCAAGGGCTAGCGGGGGGTCCCCCTACAATGAGCAGTTCTTC. It codes for CASSPSRASGGSPYNEQFF.